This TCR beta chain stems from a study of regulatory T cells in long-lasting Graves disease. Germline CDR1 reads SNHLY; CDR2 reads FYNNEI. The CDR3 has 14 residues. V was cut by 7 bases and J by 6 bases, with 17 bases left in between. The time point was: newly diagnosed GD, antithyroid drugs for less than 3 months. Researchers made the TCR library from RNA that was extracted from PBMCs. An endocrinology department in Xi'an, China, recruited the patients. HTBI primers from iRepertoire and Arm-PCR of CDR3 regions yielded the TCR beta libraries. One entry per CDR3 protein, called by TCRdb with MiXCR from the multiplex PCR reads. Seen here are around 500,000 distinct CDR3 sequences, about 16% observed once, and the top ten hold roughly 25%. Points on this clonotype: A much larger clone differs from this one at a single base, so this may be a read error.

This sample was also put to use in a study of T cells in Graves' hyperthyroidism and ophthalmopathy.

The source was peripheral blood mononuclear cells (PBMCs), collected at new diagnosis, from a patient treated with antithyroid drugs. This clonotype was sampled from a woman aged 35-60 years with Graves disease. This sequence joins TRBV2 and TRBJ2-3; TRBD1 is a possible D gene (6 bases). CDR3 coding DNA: TGTGCCAGCAAGGGGGTCGGACTCGGGGATACGCAGTATTTT. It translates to CASKGVGLGDTQYF.